The subject of this entry is one T cell receptor (beta chain). Its antigen remains unknown. The sample is drawn from a study of cytomegalovirus exposure and HLA in healthy donors. With 60 Vbeta and 13 Jbeta primers, the PCR was carried out. This table comes from immunoSEQ multiplex PCR, and its TCRdb copy is limited to in-frame clones, with some not included. The sample has about 180,000 clones, around 81% seen once. Broader study findings: Later work showed greater clonal expansion in HLA-associated TCR beta chains than in equally common others. It was taken for granted in presence/absence analyses that sequencing depth across donors was roughly uniform. Researchers had no immune exposure information except CMV serostatus available. Diagnosis of cytomegalovirus status made by the classifier reportedly showed high specificity and sensitivity.

This CDR3 region has 16 residues. Looked up from germline, CDR1 is SGHRS and CDR2 is YFSETQ. The J segment lost 4 bases and the V segment lost 3 bases, leaving 4 bases of the junction unmatched. The chain carries TRBV5-1 and TRBJ2-1; 13 bases line up with TRBD2. Sequencing input: PBMCs. The sequence was collected from a middle-aged man in good health and CMV-seronegative. CDR3 region: CASSSRTSGGYNEQFF. CDR3 nucleotide sequence: TGCGCCAGCAGCTCCAGGACTAGCGGGGGATACAATGAGCAGTTCTTC.